The present entry profiles one T cell receptor beta chain with its context. No antigen is known for it. These data belong to a study of vaccination effects on CD4 cells after COVID-19. Study details: Peptide-pool stimulation followed by sequencing identified expanded antigen-specific CD4+ clonotypes in the ViraFEST assay.

Findings and caveats of the study: There was only 1 of 255 vaccine-induced clones in healthy vaccinees that cross-reacted with common cold coronaviruses. Late after vaccination, infection- and vaccine-induced clones showed marked clonal contraction.

CDR3 size: 13 residues. V was clipped by 5 bases and J by 8 bases, with 13 bases between them. Following an approximately 9-day culture, CD4+ T cells were purified. The authors exchanged half the medium for IL-2 medium on days 3 and 7. TCRdb's table, derived via immunoSEQ multiplex PCR, lists solely in-frame clones and lacks some. The sample lists tens of thousands of clones, 65% to 70% occurring once. This TCR derives from a human donor who received a COVID-19 vaccine. The sequencing here drew on CD4+ T cells from PBMCs cultured without peptide, taken before COVID-19 vaccination. The chain links TRBV12-3 or TRBV12-4 to TRBJ2-1, with D perhaps being TRBD1 or TRBD2 (6 bases each). The CDR3: CASSPPGGHEQFF. For the CDR3, the DNA is TGTGCCAGCAGTCCCCCTGGGGGGCATGAGCAGTTCTTC.